This TCR beta chain appears in the sequencing data of a study of T cell repertoires in aging, cancer and after chemotherapy (dated by TCRdb to about 2019). As for the study more broadly: Donors spanned six age groups from 30 or younger to 70 or older, with at least three individuals per group. The study profiled peripheral blood TCR beta repertoires from healthy donors and cancer patients to examine immunoaging and T cell reconstitution after chemotherapy. TCR repertoires from healthy donor controls were recorded over periods of several months to years and showed clear clonal overlap between repeated samplings. The complete dataset included some 9 million TCR reads. The cohort comprised 218 cancer patients, 94 with hematological and fewer than 140 with solid cancers, plus 95 healthy donors as a reference group. What the study reported, not specific to this receptor: In healthy donors, the decline in TCR diversity with age was mainly due to loss of richness, whereas in cancer patients loss of evenness also played a role. In both cancer cohorts, median generation probability rose over the chemotherapy interval, which suggests that the repertoire was reconstituted through rebound thymic output. Untreated patients with hematological or solid cancers showed significantly lower blood TCR diversity and higher clonality than age-matched healthy donors. The authors noted that the repertoire data do not allow conclusions about immunological memory after chemotherapy.

Rearranged TRB sequences spanning V, D and J segments were amplified by multiplex touch-down PCR using a mixed TRB-A/B primer pool. Illumina adapters and sample indices were attached to the amplicons through two consecutive PCR reactions run with Phusion HS II polymerase. Amplicons were gel-purified using the NucleoSpin Gel and PCR Clean-up kit and were subsequently checked with Qubit and an Agilent 2100 Bioanalyzer. The libraries were sequenced on an Illumina MiSeq with 600-cycle, single-indexed, paired-end runs. The paper's data handling went like this. MiXCR versions 2.12 and 3.0.5 were used to process the TRB sequences. Each unique CDR3 nucleotide sequence was treated as one clone, and only productive sequences with two or more reads were kept. The repertoire metrics were Shannon diversity, evenness, clonality (calculated as one minus evenness), and diversity profiles parameterized by alpha from 0 to 5. Generation probabilities of clones in paired pre- and post-chemotherapy samples were computed with the IGoR algorithm. The public reads were run again by TCRdb, first through fastp at Q25 and then through MiXCR, and only productive beta chains were kept. All rows with the same CDR3 protein become a single entry with the most common DNA and genes. TCRdb's processing, not the authors' own work, is the source of the V and J calls. The sample records some 10,000 distinct CDR3 sequences, 30% to 40% of which are singletons. More than 3% of the sample comes from the top ten.

TCR beta rearrangements were amplified from genomic DNA isolated from peripheral blood, not from sorted cells or RNA. From its cysteine to its phenylalanine, the CDR3 spans 14 amino acids. Only the CDR3 portion is preserved as DNA: 42 bases, with reading frame beginning at the first base. V loses 3 bases of germline sequence and J loses 3 bases, and the interval between the two ends is 12 bases. The germline V gene (reference sequence) gives CDR1 as LNHDA and CDR2 as SQIVND. The sample holds a few counts of this clonotype. This clone's antigen is unknown. Per-base quality was not reported, and no clone a single base away is much larger than it.

The specimen was blood. The source is a human donor in good health. The chain uses TRBV19 and TRBJ2-7, with TRBD1 perhaps the D gene, on 6 matching bases. Here is the DNA: TGTGCCAGTAGTATGGACAGTAGTAGCTACGAGCAGTACTTC. The resulting protein is CASSMDSSSYEQYF. The entire variable domain, with the stretches around the CDR3 drawn from the reference TRBV19 and TRBJ2-7 proteins, is DGGITQSPKYLFRKEGQNVTLSCEQNLNHDAMYWYRQDPGQGLRLIYYSQIVNDFQKGDIAEGYSVSREKKESFPLTVTSAQKNPTAFYLCASSMDSSSYEQYFGPGTRLTVT.